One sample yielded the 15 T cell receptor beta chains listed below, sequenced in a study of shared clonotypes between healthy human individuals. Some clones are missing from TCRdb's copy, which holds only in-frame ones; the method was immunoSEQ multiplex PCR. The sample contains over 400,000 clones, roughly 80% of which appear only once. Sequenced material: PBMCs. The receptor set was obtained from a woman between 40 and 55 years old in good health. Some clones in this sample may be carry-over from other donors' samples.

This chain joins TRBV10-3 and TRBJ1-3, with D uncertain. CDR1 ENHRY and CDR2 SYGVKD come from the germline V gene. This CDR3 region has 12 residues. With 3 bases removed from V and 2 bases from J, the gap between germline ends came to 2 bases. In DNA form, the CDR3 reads TGTGCCATCAGTGAAACTGGAAACACCATATATTTT. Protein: CAISETGNTIYF.

Here the CDR3 reads CASSFLDSYEQYF. The CDR3 DNA follows: TGTGCCAGCAGTTTTTTGGACTCCTACGAGCAGTACTTC. The chain uses TRBV28 and TRBJ2-5, with no clear D. Matching the DNA end better, TRBJ2-7 makes the J call doubtful. CDR1 is MDHEN, CDR2 SYDVKM, per germline. The CDR3 loop spans 13 amino acids.

CDR3 sequence reads: CASSLLGHLQETQYF. CDR3 sequence (DNA): TGTGCCAGCAGCTTACTCGGACACCTCCAAGAGACCCAGTACTTC. The chain carries TRBV11-2 and TRBJ2-5, with TRBD1 as a possible D gene (5 bases). Germline loops: CDR1 SGHAT, CDR2 FQNNGV. This CDR3 region has 15 residues. Trimming removed 2 bases at V and 1 base at J, with 11 bases between. The entire variable domain, with the rest obtained from reference TRBV11-2 and TRBJ2-5, is as follows: EAGVAQSPRYKIIEKRQSVAFWCNPISGHATLYWYQQILGQGPKLLIQFQNNGVVDDSQLPKDRFSAERLKGVDSTLKIQPAKLEDSAVYLCASSLLGHLQETQYFGPGTRLLVL.

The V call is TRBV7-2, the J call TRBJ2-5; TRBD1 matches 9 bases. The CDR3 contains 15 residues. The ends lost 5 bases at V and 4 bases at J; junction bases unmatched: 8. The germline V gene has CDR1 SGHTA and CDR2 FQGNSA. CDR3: CASSHSGTGRETQYF. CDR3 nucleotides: TGTGCCAGCAGCCACAGTGGGACAGGGCGAGAGACCCAGTACTTC.

The CDR3 coding sequence is TGTGCCAGCAGGATGACTAGCGGGAGGGGGCACACAGATACGCAGTATTTT. This codes for CASRMTSGRGHTDTQYF. The chain uses TRBV27 and TRBJ2-3, with 14 bases lining up with TRBD2. Germline V gene data show CDR1 as MNHEY and CDR2 as SMNVEV (reference sequence). V lost 6 bases, J lost 2 bases, and 7 bases stayed unmatched. CDR3 length: 17 amino acids.

In DNA, the CDR3 is TGTGCCAGCAGTTACGTGGAGGGGGAGACCCAGTACTTC. This encodes CASSYVEGETQYF. The V and J genes are TRBV6-6 and TRBJ2-5; possibly TRBD2 for D (6 bases). Germline CDR1 and CDR2: MNHNY and SVGAGI (reference sequence). The CDR3 extends over 13 amino acids. Trimming pared 2 bases from V and 5 bases from J, leaving 9 bases between.

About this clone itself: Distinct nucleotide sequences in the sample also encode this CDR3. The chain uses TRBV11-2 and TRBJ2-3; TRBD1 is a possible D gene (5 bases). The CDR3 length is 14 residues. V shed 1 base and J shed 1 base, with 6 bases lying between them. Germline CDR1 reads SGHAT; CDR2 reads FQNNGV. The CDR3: CASSLGRGTDTQYF. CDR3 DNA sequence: TGTGCCAGCAGCTTAGGCAGGGGCACAGATACGCAGTATTTT.

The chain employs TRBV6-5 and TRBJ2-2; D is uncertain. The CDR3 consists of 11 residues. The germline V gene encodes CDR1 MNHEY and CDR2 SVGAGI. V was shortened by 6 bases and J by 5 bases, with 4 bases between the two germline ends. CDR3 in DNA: TGTGCCAGCAGGGCGACCGGGGAGCTGTTTTTT. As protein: CASRATGELFF.

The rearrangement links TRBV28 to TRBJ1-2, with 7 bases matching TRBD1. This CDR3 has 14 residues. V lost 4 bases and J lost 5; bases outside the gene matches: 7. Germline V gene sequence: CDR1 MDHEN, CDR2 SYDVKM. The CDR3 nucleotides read TGTGCCAGCAGTTCAGGGGGAGGATGGTATGGCTACACCTTC. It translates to CASSSGGGWYGYTF.

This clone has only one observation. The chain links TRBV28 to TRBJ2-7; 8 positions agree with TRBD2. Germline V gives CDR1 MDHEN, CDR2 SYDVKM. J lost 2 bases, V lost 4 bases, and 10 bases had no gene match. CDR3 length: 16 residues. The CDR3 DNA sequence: TGTGCCAGCAGTTCCCTCAGCGGGAGAAGGGCCTACGAGCAGTACTTC. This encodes CASSSLSGRRAYEQYF. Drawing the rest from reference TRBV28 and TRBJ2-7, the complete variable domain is DVKVTQSSRYLVKRTGEKVFLECVQDMDHENMFWYRQDPGLGLRLIYFSYDVKMKEKGDIPEGYSVSREKKERFSLILESASTNQTSMYLCASSSLSGRRAYEQYFGPGTRLTVT.

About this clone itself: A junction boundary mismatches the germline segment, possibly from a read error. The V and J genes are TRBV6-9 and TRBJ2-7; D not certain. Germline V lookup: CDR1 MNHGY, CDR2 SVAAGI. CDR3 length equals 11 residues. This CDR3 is CAISEEGEQYF. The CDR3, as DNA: TGTGCCATCAGTGAGGAAGGGGAGCAGTACTTC.

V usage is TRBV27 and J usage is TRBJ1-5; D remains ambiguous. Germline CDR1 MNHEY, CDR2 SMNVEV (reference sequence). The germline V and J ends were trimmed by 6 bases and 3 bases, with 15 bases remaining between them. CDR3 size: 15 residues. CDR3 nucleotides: TGTGCCAGCAGGATGCTCGGCAGCTTCAATCAGCCCCAGCATTTT. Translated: CASRMLGSFNQPQHF.

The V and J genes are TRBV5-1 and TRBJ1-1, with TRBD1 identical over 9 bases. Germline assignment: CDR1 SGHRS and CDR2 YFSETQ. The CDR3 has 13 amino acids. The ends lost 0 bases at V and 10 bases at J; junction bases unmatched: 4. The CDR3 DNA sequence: TGCGCCAGCAGCTTGGATGGGACAGGGACAGCTTTCTTT. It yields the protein CASSLDGTGTAFF.

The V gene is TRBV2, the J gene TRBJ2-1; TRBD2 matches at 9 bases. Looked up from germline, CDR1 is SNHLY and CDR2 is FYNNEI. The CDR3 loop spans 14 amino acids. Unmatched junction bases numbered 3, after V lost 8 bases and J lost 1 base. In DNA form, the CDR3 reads TGTGCCAGCGGGACTAGCTTTTCCTACAATGAGCAGTTCTTC. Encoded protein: CASGTSFSYNEQFF.

CDR3 amino acids: CASSPPASGRGQQFF. CDR3 DNA sequence: TGTGCCAGCAGTCCCCCGGCTAGCGGGAGGGGTCAGCAGTTCTTC. The rearrangement uses TRBV27 and TRBJ2-1; 12 nucleotides align to TRBD2. V was clipped by 5 bases and J by 11 bases; unmatched bases: 10. The CDR3 totals 15 residues. Germline V gene data show CDR1 as MNHEY and CDR2 as SMNVEV (reference sequence).